These 21 T cell receptor beta chains share one sample of origin, sequenced in a study of blood T cell repertoires in COVID-19 (dated by TCRdb to 2018 to 2021). The library was prepared using the immunoSEQ multiplex PCR assay. TCRdb holds this immuneACCESS table with in-frame rearrangements only. Some clones are missing; in checked studies, unresolved V genes explain under half, and the rest has no known cause. In all, the sample holds under 250,000 clones, and 84% of those were seen once. The ten largest account for 6.5% to 9% of the sample. The source material was peripheral blood. These receptors originate from a woman aged 50 to 60 with active or convalescent COVID-19.

This chain uses TRBV30 with TRBJ2-1; 8 nucleotides line up with TRBD2. The V segment lost 3 bases and the J segment 14 bases; nucleotides outside the gene matches: 15. Germline CDR1 is GTSNPN and CDR2 is SVGIG (reference sequence). CDR3 size: 14 residues. CDR3 sequence reads: CAWRARSGSQKEFF. CDR3 DNA: TGTGCCTGGAGGGCCCGCAGCGGGAGCCAAAAGGAGTTCTTC.

The table lists this clone with a count of one. V usage is TRBV2 and J usage is TRBJ2-7; possible D gene TRBD2, 5 bases. Trimming took 5 bases from V and 0 from J, leaving 8 bases between them. This CDR3 has 13 amino acids. Germline V lookup: CDR1 SNHLY, CDR2 FYNNEI. The CDR3 DNA reads as TGTGCCAGCAGTCCGGGAATCTCCTACGAGCAGTACGTC. This codes for CASSPGISYEQYV.

V is TRBV24-1 and J is TRBJ2-1; 11 nucleotides align to TRBD2. The CDR3 consists of 16 residues. From germline, CDR1 is KGHDR and CDR2 SFDVKD. The ends lost 3 bases at V and 7 bases at J; junction bases unmatched: 7. The DNA for the CDR3 is TGTGCCACCAGTGATGGACTAGCGGGCCGGTGGAATGAGCAGTTCTTC. It yields the protein CATSDGLAGRWNEQFF.

V is TRBV7-9 and J is TRBJ2-1, with D maybe TRBD2 (5 bases). The germline V and J ends were trimmed by 6 bases and 7 bases, with 22 bases remaining between them. The CDR3 totals 16 residues. The V gene's germline CDR1 is SEHNR and CDR2 FQNEAQ (reference sequence). The chain's CDR3 is CASSAPGGSSGNEQFF. The CDR3 DNA sequence: TGTGCCAGCAGTGCCCCTGGTGGGAGCAGTGGGAATGAGCAGTTCTTC. Full variable domain (missing parts from reference TRBV7-9 and TRBJ2-1): DTGVSQNPRHKITKRGQNVTFRCDPISEHNRLYWYRQTLGQGPEFLTYFQNEAQLEKSRLLSDRFSAERPKGSFSTLEIQRTEQGDSAMYLCASSAPGGSSGNEQFFGPGTRLTVL.

The chain employs TRBV28 and TRBJ1-2; D remains ambiguous. Germline CDR1 is MDHEN and CDR2 is SYDVKM. This CDR3 contains 14 residues. With 5 bases removed from V and 5 bases from J, the gap between germline ends came to 15 bases. CDR3 protein: CASSISGILYGYTF. The CDR3 region has the DNA TGTGCCAGCAGTATCTCCGGGATACTTTATGGCTACACCTTC.

The genes are TRBV6-5 and TRBJ1-6, with a possible D match to TRBD1 (5 bases). The germline CDR1 and CDR2 sequences are MNHEY and SVGAGI. There are 13 residues in the CDR3. V was trimmed by 7 bases and J by 10 bases, leaving 14 bases between them. The CDR3 reads CASMTTEGSPLHF. The CDR3 DNA reads as TGTGCCAGCATGACGACAGAAGGGTCACCCCTCCACTTT.

The rearrangement joins TRBV4-1 to TRBJ1-3; 8 nucleotides match TRBD1. The CDR3 contains 19 residues. Trimming cost V 0 bases and J 3 bases; bases outside gene matches: 13. Looked up from germline, CDR1 is MGHRA and CDR2 is YSYEKL. The CDR3 loop is CASSQDPPPAGGRGNTIYF. The CDR3 nucleotides are TGCGCCAGCAGCCAAGATCCCCCACCGGCAGGGGGCCGTGGAAACACCATATATTTT.

This chain links TRBV19 with TRBJ1-5, with a tentative D call TRBD1 (5 bases). Germline V gene sequence: CDR1 LNHDA, CDR2 SQIVND (reference sequence). V was trimmed by 7 bases and J by 5 bases, leaving 12 bases between them. The CDR3 has 13 amino acids. CDR3 in DNA: TGTGCCAGTAACATTGACAGTTATCAGCCCCAGCATTTT. It translates to CASNIDSYQPQHF.

The DNA of the CDR3 is TGTGCCAGCAGCGAGGTGGTGGGCTCCTACAATGAGCAGTTCTTC. Its translation is CASSEVVGSYNEQFF. The rearrangement links TRBV28 to TRBJ2-1; D not certain. CDR3 length: 15 amino acids. Per the germline V gene, CDR1 is MDHEN and CDR2 is SYDVKM. Trimming took off 6 bases at V and 0 bases at J, with 12 bases between the two ends.

This clone showed up just a few times. The junction departs from the called germline gene at one end, perhaps through a read error. The genes are TRBV19 and TRBJ1-4; D remains unclear. In germline, CDR1 is LNHDA, CDR2 SQIVND (reference sequence). This CDR3 spans 9 amino acids. Here the CDR3 DNA reads TGCGCCAGTTCAGAAAAACTGTTTTTT. Translation: CASSEKLFF.

The CDR3 is CASSEGSLSDTIYF. Here the CDR3 DNA reads TGTGCCAGCAGTGAAGGGTCCTTGAGTGACACCATATATTTT. The chain carries TRBV2 and TRBJ1-3; D is undetermined. Trimming removed 1 base at V and 8 bases at J, with 12 bases between. This CDR3 region has 14 residues. Germline V lookup: CDR1 SNHLY, CDR2 FYNNEI.

The chain employs TRBV24-1 and TRBJ2-3; 11 nucleotides line up with TRBD2. Germline trimming cut 3 bases from V and 2 bases from J; bases unmatched to any gene: 3. The CDR3 runs 16 residues. The germline V gene has CDR1 KGHDR and CDR2 SFDVKD. The DNA for the CDR3 is TGTGCCACCAGTGATCGGGGACTAGCGGACACAGATACGCAGTATTTT. This translates into CATSDRGLADTDTQYF.

The rearrangement links TRBV2 to TRBJ2-3, with 7 bases matching TRBD2. This CDR3 region has 15 residues. Trimming cost V 4 bases and J 2 bases; bases outside gene matches: 6. The germline V gene encodes CDR1 SNHLY and CDR2 FYNNEI. The CDR3 DNA follows: TGTGCCAGCAGTGGGGGGGACTATCACACAGATACGCAGTATTTT. It is translated as CASSGGDYHTDTQYF. Variable domain in full (rest from reference TRBV2 and TRBJ2-3): EPEVTQTPSHQVTQMGQEVILRCVPISNHLYFYWYRQILGQKVEFLVSFYNNEISEKSEIFDDQFSVERPDGSNFTLKIRSTKLEDSAMYFCASSGGDYHTDTQYFGPGTRLTVL.

The V gene is TRBV5-1, the J gene TRBJ1-5; no definite D call. Germline CDR1 SGHRS, CDR2 YFSETQ. The CDR3 is 15 residues long. With 4 bases removed from V and 2 bases from J, the gap between germline ends came to 13 bases. The CDR3 DNA follows: TGCGCCAGCAGCATCAACGGGTTGGGCAATCAGCCCCAGCATTTT. It specifies CASSINGLGNQPQHF.

The chain has TRBV7-9 and TRBJ2-7; D is perhaps TRBD2 (5 bases). The germline V gene has CDR1 SEHNR and CDR2 FQNEAQ (reference sequence). Between the trimmed V and J ends, which lost 4 bases and 7 bases, there was a span of 8 bases. This CDR3 contains 11 residues. The CDR3 nucleotides are TGTGCCAGCAGCTCCACGGGAGAGCAGTACGTC. It yields the protein CASSSTGEQYV.

The V and J genes are TRBV6-5 and TRBJ1-5; no firm D call. V lost 2 bases to trimming and J lost 2 bases, with 13 bases between them. This CDR3 has 16 residues. Germline-derived CDR1 and CDR2 are MNHEY and SVGAGI. The DNA of the CDR3 is TGTGCCAGCAGTTACCGCACAGCCGGGGGCAATCAGCCCCAGCATTTT. This translates into CASSYRTAGGNQPQHF.

The rearrangement uses TRBV7-9 and TRBJ1-2; D not resolved. Trimming cost V 4 bases and J 8 bases, with 14 bases left between them. CDR1 is SEHNR and CDR2 is FQNEAQ in the germline V gene (reference sequence). This CDR3 contains 13 residues. The CDR3 protein is CASSSEDSVGYTF. For the CDR3, the DNA is TGTGCCAGCAGCTCCGAGGACTCCGTAGGCTACACCTTC.

A remark on this clone: This may come from a read error, since a much larger clone is one base off. CDR3 coding DNA: TGTGCCAGCAGCCGACAGGGGAACTATGGCTACACCTTC. It codes for CASSRQGNYGYTF. The chain couples TRBV7-9 to TRBJ1-2; the match to TRBD1 covers 8 bases. Trimming took 5 bases from V and 2 from J; bases not matched to a gene: 1. The germline CDR1 and CDR2 sequences are SEHNR and FQNEAQ (reference sequence). CDR3 length: 13 residues.

The chain joins TRBV18 to TRBJ1-1; D ambiguous. V was cut by 6 bases and J by 1 base, with 9 bases left in between. CDR3 length: 13 amino acids. Per the germline V gene, CDR1 is KGHSH and CDR2 is LQKENI. The CDR3 DNA reads TGTGCCAGCTCTGAGCTCCCGAACACTGAAGCTTTCTTT. It translates to CASSELPNTEAFF.

The gene calls are TRBV12-3 or TRBV12-4 and TRBJ1-3; D not certain. Trimming stripped 8 bases from V and 8 bases from J, with 13 bases between. This CDR3 is 12 amino acids long. CDR3 loop: CASADSGYTIYF. CDR3 nucleotides: TGTGCCAGCGCGGACTCCGGATACACCATATATTTT.

The rearrangement links TRBV7-9 to TRBJ2-1; D may be TRBD2 (6 bases). Germline V lookup: CDR1 SEHNR, CDR2 FQNEAQ (reference sequence). The CDR3 covers 14 residues. V was trimmed by 1 base and J by 7 bases, leaving 11 bases between them. CDR3 in DNA: TGTGCCAGCAGCTTAGATGCGGGGTGGAATGAGCAGTTCTTC. Its protein is CASSLDAGWNEQFF.